The next 8 T cell receptor beta chains were all read from a single sample in a study of T cell responses to AZD1222 COVID-19 vaccine. Generated by immunoSEQ multiplex PCR, the TCRdb table keeps only in-frame clones and is missing some. The table includes tens of thousands of clones, over 75% detected once. The material sequenced was peripheral blood, taken 28 days after the second AZD1222 dose. These receptors originate from an adult who received the AZD1222 COVID-19 vaccine.

The gene calls are TRBV10-1 and TRBJ2-3; no firm D call. The CDR3 runs to 14 residues. Germline V CDR1 and CDR2: WNHNN, SYGVQD (reference sequence). V was cut by 0 bases and J by 5 bases, with 9 bases left in between. The CDR3 is CASSESSDLDTQYF. The CDR3, as DNA: TGCGCCAGCAGTGAGTCTTCGGATTTAGATACGCAGTATTTT.

This clone was found once. The rearrangement joins TRBV7-9 to TRBJ2-2; 9 positions agree with TRBD2. Germline lookup yields CDR1 SEHNR and CDR2 FQNEAQ (reference sequence). The CDR3 loop spans 16 amino acids. J was trimmed by 4 bases and V by 4 bases; bases with no gene match: 7. Here the CDR3 reads CASSYTGTSLTGELFF. CDR3 in DNA: TGTGCCAGCAGCTACACCGGGACTAGCCTCACCGGGGAGCTGTTTTTT. The whole variable domain, filled in from reference TRBV7-9 and TRBJ2-2, reads DTGVSQNPRHKITKRGQNVTFRCDPISEHNRLYWYRQTLGQGPEFLTYFQNEAQLEKSRLLSDRFSAERPKGSFSTLEIQRTEQGDSAMYLCASSYTGTSLTGELFFGEGSRLTVL.

The J gene is TRBJ1-1, the V gene TRBV10-3; maybe TRBD1 (6 bases). V was cut by 6 bases and J by 6 bases, with 11 bases left in between. Germline V gene sequence: CDR1 ENHRY, CDR2 SYGVKD. The CDR3 loop spans 12 amino acids. CDR3 sequence: CAIRQGSSEAFF. In DNA, the CDR3 is TGTGCCATCAGACAGGGTAGCTCTGAAGCTTTCTTT.

The chain uses TRBV18 and TRBJ1-5; 8 nucleotides align to TRBD1. CDR1 is KGHSH and CDR2 is LQKENI in the germline V gene. The CDR3 loop spans 15 amino acids. V lost 3 bases and J lost 5; bases outside the gene matches: 6. CDR3: CASSPRTGRDQPQHF. The CDR3, as DNA: TGTGCCAGCTCACCCCGGACAGGGCGCGATCAGCCCCAGCATTTT.

J is TRBJ2-6 and V is TRBV5-1; the D gene is possibly TRBD2 (5 bases). The CDR3 is 17 amino acids. V lost 0 bases and J 1 base, leaving 11 bases between the germline ends. CDR1 is SGHRS and CDR2 is YFSETQ in the germline V gene. Written as DNA, the CDR3 is TGCGCCAGCAGCTTGGAAGTCTCGGGATCTGGGGCCAACGTCCTGACTTTC. Residues: CASSLEVSGSGANVLTF. Full variable domain (remainder filled in from reference TRBV5-1 and TRBJ2-6): KAGVTQTPRYLIKTRGQQVTLSCSPISGHRSVSWYQQTPGQGLQFLFEYFSETQRNKGNFPGRFSGRQFSNSRSEMNVSTLELGDSALYLCASSLEVSGSGANVLTFGAGSRLTVL.

CDR3 loop: CASSPTSAGAIETQYF. In DNA, the CDR3 is TGCGCCAGCAGCCCGACTAGCGCAGGGGCAATAGAGACCCAGTACTTC. The genes are TRBV5-1 and TRBJ2-5; TRBD2 agrees at 8 bases. V lost 4 bases to trimming and J lost 4 bases; unmatched junction nucleotides: 12. CDR3 length: 16 amino acids. The germline V gene encodes CDR1 SGHRS and CDR2 YFSETQ.

The chain combines TRBV9 with TRBJ2-1; D not resolved. The germline gives CDR1 SGDLS, CDR2 YYNGEE. The CDR3 spans 12 residues. V shed 4 bases and J shed 8 bases, with 10 bases lying between them. In nucleotides, the CDR3 is TGTGCCAGCAGCTCTCAAGTATATGAGCAGTTCTTC. Residues: CASSSQVYEQFF.

The sample holds a few counts of this clone. The chain joins TRBV11-1 to TRBJ2-7, with D possibly matching TRBD2 (6 bases). CDR1 SGHAT and CDR2 FQDESV come from the germline V gene (reference sequence). With 7 bases removed from V and 2 bases from J, the gap between germline ends came to 12 bases. This CDR3 has 13 amino acids. The CDR3 protein is CASTGTSTYEQYF. DNA for the CDR3: TGTGCCAGCACCGGGACTTCCACCTACGAGCAGTACTTC.